Given below is one T cell receptor (beta chain) in context. What it binds is unknown. The sample is drawn from a study of vaccination and CD4 T cells after COVID-19. The treatment: 10-day PBMC culture with coronavirus spike peptide pools or control peptides (ViraFEST assay). The unexposed donor provided CD4+ T cells, which were taken before the COVID-19 pandemic (2011-2018). Germline V gene lookup returns CDR1 SGHTA and CDR2 FQGNSA. The CDR3 totals 13 residues. V was clipped by 5 bases and J by 1 base, with 8 bases between them. Scientists ran DNA taken from cultured CD4+ T cells through the Oncomine TCR Beta short-read assay for sequencing. In this case, cultured CD4+ T cells provided the extracted genomic DNA. TCRdb used MiXCR to reprocess the PCR reads, holding one entry per CDR3 protein. The sample lists about 6,600 distinct CDR3 sequences, about 50% occurring once.

This receptor was identified in a human donor in good health. This rearrangement joins TRBV7-2 to TRBJ2-5; TRBD2 is a possible D gene (6 bases). What was sequenced was CD4+ T cells from blood, cultured in vitro. As DNA, the CDR3 is TGTGCCAGCAGCCGGGACTCCCAAGAGACCCAGTACTTC. This gives the protein CASSRDSQETQYF.